Sequencing of this T cell receptor (beta chain) was carried out in a study of CD8 T cells in acute hepatitis C reinfection (dated by TCRdb to the early 2020s). Regarding the complete study: The study profiled the TCRbeta repertoire of CD8+ T cells specific for the HCV NS3-1073 epitope during acute infection and after viral clearance. Several spontaneous resolvers contributed paired acute and follow-up samples.

The study at large found these results: Only the TCRbeta chain was sequenced in bulk, so alphabeta pairing of public clonotypes could not be determined. Preferential use of the TRBV04 and TRBV06 gene families was observed in all groups, and this preferential usage was not explained by overrepresentation in the naive pool. NS3-1073 specific repertoires were highly diverse, with no significant diversity differences between acute resolver, follow-up resolver and acute chronic samples. Chronically infected subjects had no follow-up repertoires because NS3-1073 specific cells were too rare to sort. Approximately 13 public clonotypes were found regardless of outcome, and V04-02/J02-02 was used by one public clonotype. Few CDR3 sequences were shared with other epitopes, and differences in sequencing approaches may have limited exact matching.

Genomic DNA was extracted from the FACS-sorted cells, and the TCRbeta chains were sequenced by the commercial immunoSEQ service. For the original study's pipeline: ImmunoSEQ Analyzer software v3.0 and R v3.5.1 were used to analyze the repertoire data. Only productive rearrangements were analyzed, because sequences with stop codons or out-of-frame rearrangements were removed. The sequencing provider supplied the metrics for Simpson diversity, Shannon entropy, CDR3 length and nucleotide addition. Clonotypes were grouped by frequency as dominant, sub-dominant, low or lowest abundance, and most analyses excluded clonotypes below 0.1%. A CDR3 amino acid clonotype was called public when found in at least two subjects at a cumulative frequency of at least 0.5%. As stored in TCRdb, this immuneACCESS dataset retains in-frame rearrangements with V and J assigned. A fraction of the clones does not appear; measured against another copy, unresolved V genes explain less than half of the discrepancy, and the remainder lacks a known reason. The DNA was the basis for D and trimming; V, J and clone size are from that table. The sample yields fewer than 40,000 clones; 75% to 90% were counted once. The leading ten clones occupy 11% of the sample.

Reading the label with the study, this specimen's time point is: naive CD8 control sorted from an acute-time-point sample. Enrolled in the Montreal Hepatitis C Cohort (HEPCO) in Canada, the donors were people who inject drugs, and these donors were followed every 3 months. Acute primary HCV infection was defined by a positive HCV RNA or antibody test following a negative test within the previous 24 weeks. Antibodies against CD3, CD8 and CD45RO were used for surface staining, and dead cells were excluded with an aqua fixable dye. The cohort included 8 spontaneous resolvers, defined as subjects with HCV RNA clearance within 24 weeks. Frozen stocks of peripheral blood mononuclear cells were first thawed, after which negative isolation of CD8+ T cells was carried out using the MACS CD8+ T cell Isolation Kit. A BD FACSAria II cell sorter was used to sort the cells. Turning to this clone: Its antigen is currently not known. No clone much larger than this one lies a single base away; base qualities are absent.

Germline trimming: 6 bases from V, 0 bases from J; junction bases outside gene matches: 14. The CDR3 spans 18 residues, from the cysteine through the phenylalanine. Of all the DNA, just the CDR3 is kept, 54 bases in frame from base 1. According to the germline V gene, CDR1 reads SNHLY and CDR2 reads FYNNEI. The source of this sequence is a woman aged 18-35 years who spontaneously cleared hepatitis C infection. The sequence joins TRBV2 to TRBJ1-5, with 7 bases in between that match TRBD1. The specimen was naive CD8+ T cells from PBMCs. The label giving this sample's cell subset or site can be read as: sorted total naive CD45RO-negative CD8+ T cells. The nucleotide sequence is TGTGCCAGCAGGAAAACACCCGGGACAGCCTATAGCAATCAGCCCCAGCATTTT. Translated, it gives CASRKTPGTAYSNQPQHF. This CDR3, with the reference TRBV2 and TRBJ1-5 proteins standing in past its ends, gives the full variable domain EPEVTQTPSHQVTQMGQEVILRCVPISNHLYFYWYRQILGQKVEFLVSFYNNEISEKSEIFDDQFSVERPDGSNFTLKIRSTKLEDSAMYFCASRKTPGTAYSNQPQHFGDGTRLSIL.